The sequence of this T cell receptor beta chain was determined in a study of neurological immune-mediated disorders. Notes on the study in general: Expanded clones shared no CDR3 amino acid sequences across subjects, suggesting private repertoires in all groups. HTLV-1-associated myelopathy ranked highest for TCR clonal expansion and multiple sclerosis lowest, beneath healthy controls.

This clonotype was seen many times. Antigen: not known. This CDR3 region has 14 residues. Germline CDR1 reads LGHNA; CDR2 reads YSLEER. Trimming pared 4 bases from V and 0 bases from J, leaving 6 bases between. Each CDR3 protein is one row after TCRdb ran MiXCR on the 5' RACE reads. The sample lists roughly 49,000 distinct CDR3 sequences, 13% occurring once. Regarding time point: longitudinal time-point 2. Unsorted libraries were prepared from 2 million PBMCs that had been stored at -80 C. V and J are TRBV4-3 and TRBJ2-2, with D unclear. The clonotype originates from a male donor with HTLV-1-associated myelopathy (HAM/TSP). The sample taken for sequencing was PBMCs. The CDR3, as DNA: TGCGCCAGCAGCCCATCGGCGAACACCGGGGAGCTGTTTTTT. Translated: CASSPSANTGELFF.